Following are 30 T cell receptor beta chains from one sample sequenced in a study of T cell responses to AZD1222 COVID-19 vaccine. Sequencing used immunoSEQ multiplex PCR; TCRdb keeps in-frame clones, though not all of them. The sample has 99,000 or so clones; nearly 95% are singletons. The source material was peripheral blood, sampled on day 0 of AZD1222 vaccination. The receptors originated from an adult in good health.

This chain joins TRBV18 and TRBJ2-5; 7 nucleotides align to TRBD1. V was clipped by 3 bases and J by 0 bases; unmatched bases: 4. The germline V gene encodes CDR1 KGHSH and CDR2 LQKENI. CDR3 length: 15 amino acids. The CDR3 DNA is TGTGCCAGCTCACCGCGCAGGGGGAACCAAGAGACCCAGTACTTC. Translated: CASSPRRGNQETQYF.

This clone was observed once. This chain joins TRBV9 and TRBJ2-2; 8 bases are a match to TRBD1. The CDR3 sequence is 18 residues long. Per germline, CDR1 SGDLS and CDR2 YYNGEE. V was pared by 4 bases and J by 1 base, with 12 bases of the junction left unmatched. CDR3 protein: CASSSPPGQAMNTGELFF. The CDR3 coding sequence is TGTGCCAGCAGCTCCCCACCGGGACAGGCAATGAACACCGGGGAGCTGTTTTTT.

The chain links TRBV28 to TRBJ1-5; D remains unclear. CDR1 is MDHEN, CDR2 SYDVKM, per germline. The CDR3 consists of 13 residues. Trimming removed 2 bases at V and 6 bases at J, with 8 bases between. CDR3 DNA: TGTGCCAGCAGTTTAGTAGGGAGTCAGCCCCAGCATTTT. Amino acid sequence: CASSLVGSQPQHF.

The chain recombines TRBV5-1 with TRBJ2-2; 10 bases fit TRBD2. The V gene end was trimmed by 0 bases and the J gene end by 4 bases; junction bases not matched to a gene: 0. The CDR3 totals 15 residues. Germline V gene lookup returns CDR1 SGHRS and CDR2 YFSETQ. CDR3 nucleotides: TGCGCCAGCAGCTTGGGACTAGCGGGCACCGGGGAGCTGTTTTTT. Residues: CASSLGLAGTGELFF.

The chain combines TRBV19 with TRBJ2-2, with TRBD1 matching 8 bases. V lost 3 bases to trimming and J lost 6 bases; unmatched junction nucleotides: 6. The CDR3 loop spans 15 amino acids. Germline V lookup: CDR1 LNHDA, CDR2 SQIVND (reference sequence). CDR3 in amino acids: CASSIGSTGAGELFF. CDR3 nucleotides: TGTGCCAGTAGTATTGGTTCGACAGGGGCCGGGGAGCTGTTTTTT.

The rearrangement links TRBV28 to TRBJ1-3, with a tentative D call TRBD1 (5 bases). Germline assignment: CDR1 MDHEN and CDR2 SYDVKM. The CDR3 totals 16 residues. Between the trimmed V and J ends, which lost 8 bases and 0 bases, there was a span of 17 bases. The chain's CDR3 is CASHRDGGASGNTIYF. CDR3 DNA sequence: TGTGCCAGCCATCGGGACGGTGGGGCCTCTGGAAACACCATATATTTT.

The chain recombines TRBV30 with TRBJ1-5, with unresolved D. V lost 4 bases and J 4 bases, leaving 11 bases between the germline ends. Per germline, CDR1 GTSNPN and CDR2 SVGIG (reference sequence). This CDR3 contains 13 residues. This CDR3 is CAWKGLGNQPQHF. CDR3 nucleotides: TGTGCCTGGAAGGGCCTTGGGAATCAGCCCCAGCATTTT.

V gene TRBV25-1 combines with J gene TRBJ1-1, with TRBD1 matching 9 bases. This CDR3 is 15 amino acids long. From germline, CDR1 is MGHDK and CDR2 SYGVNS. The V gene end was trimmed by 7 bases and the J gene end by 12 bases; junction bases not matched to a gene: 18. CDR3 nucleotide sequence: TGTGCCAGCACCTCCTCGGGACAGGGCCCCTTTAGAACTTTCTTT. It codes for CASTSSGQGPFRTFF.

The genes are TRBV28 and TRBJ1-5; D is undetermined. Germline values: CDR1 MDHEN, CDR2 SYDVKM. This CDR3 is 14 amino acids long. V lost 1 base and J lost 3, with 7 bases in between. CDR3 amino acids: CASSLLGFNQPQHF. In DNA, the CDR3 is TGTGCCAGCAGTTTATTGGGGTTCAATCAGCCCCAGCATTTT.

J is TRBJ2-6 and V is TRBV9; D unclear. The germline CDR1 and CDR2 sequences are SGDLS and YYNGEE. CDR3 length: 15 residues. V was cut by 4 bases and J by 4 bases, with 12 bases left in between. This chain's CDR3 is CASSPSGRGANVLTF. CDR3 nucleotide sequence: TGTGCCAGCAGCCCCTCCGGCCGGGGGGCCAACGTCCTGACTTTC.

The chain recombines TRBV18 with TRBJ2-2; D is ambiguous. Looked up from germline, CDR1 is KGHSH and CDR2 is LQKENI. CDR3 length: 14 amino acids. Trimming left V 1 base short and J 4 bases short, with 7 bases between. The CDR3 sequence: CASSPRQSTGELFF. CDR3 DNA: TGTGCCAGCTCACCACGGCAGAGCACCGGGGAGCTGTTTTTT.

This clone has a handful of counts. V gene TRBV7-9 combines with J gene TRBJ1-2; maybe TRBD1 (5 bases). The germline CDR1 and CDR2 sequences are SEHNR and FQNEAQ (reference sequence). V shed 6 bases and J shed 8 bases, with 22 bases lying between them. This CDR3 contains 15 residues. This chain's CDR3 is CASSPRDGTTEGYTF. CDR3 sequence (DNA): TGTGCCAGCAGTCCCAGGGACGGGACCACGGAAGGCTACACCTTC.

The chain has TRBV23-1 and TRBJ1-1, with TRBD1 as a possible D gene (5 bases). TRBV23-1 is flagged as an ORF with uncertain function. Trimming shortened V by 2 bases and J by 6 bases, and 13 bases separated the two germline ends. The CDR3 totals 14 residues. The CDR3 here is CASSQLLGRAEAFF. For the CDR3, the DNA is TGCGCCAGCAGTCAACTCTTGGGGCGGGCTGAAGCTTTCTTT.

This chain connects TRBV30 to TRBJ1-5; TRBD1 is a possible D gene (6 bases). Trimming removed 0 bases from V and 3 bases from J, with 9 bases in between. The CDR3 loop spans 14 amino acids. Germline V gene data show CDR1 as GTSNPN and CDR2 as SVGIG (reference sequence). CDR3 loop: CAWSVGQFNQPQHF. The DNA of the CDR3 is TGTGCCTGGAGTGTAGGACAGTTCAATCAGCCCCAGCATTTT.

The chain has TRBV7-9 and TRBJ2-1; TRBD2 agrees at 9 bases. There are 17 residues in the CDR3. The V gene's germline CDR1 is SEHNR and CDR2 FQNEAQ (reference sequence). V gave up 1 base and J gave up 8 bases; unmatched junction bases: 12. CDR3 coding DNA: TGTGCCAGCAGCTTAGGGGTGTCTAGCGGGGTCTGGGATGAGCAGTTCTTC. Translating it yields CASSLGVSSGVWDEQFF.

This clone is a singleton in its sample. The J gene is TRBJ2-2, the V gene TRBV5-1; 10 bases are shared with TRBD2. Trimming at V came to 4 bases and at J to 3 bases, leaving 6 bases not matched to a gene. The CDR3 is 16 amino acids. Looked up from germline, CDR1 is SGHRS and CDR2 is YFSETQ. CDR3 sequence (DNA): TGCGCCAGCAGCCCGGGAGGACTAGCGGACACCGGGGAGCTGTTTTTT. Translated, it gives CASSPGGLADTGELFF.

The chain has TRBV28 and TRBJ1-1; 8 bases fit TRBD1. The germline CDR1 and CDR2 sequences are MDHEN and SYDVKM. J was trimmed by 1 base and V by 3 bases; bases with no gene match: 1. The CDR3 runs to 14 residues. CDR3 in amino acids: CASSFQGANTEAFF. The CDR3 DNA sequence: TGTGCCAGCAGTTTTCAGGGGGCGAACACTGAAGCTTTCTTT.

This chain links TRBV18 with TRBJ1-1; the D gene is possibly TRBD1 (6 bases). Germline CDR1 and CDR2: KGHSH and LQKENI. The CDR3 runs to 13 residues. Trimming removed 8 bases from V and 1 base from J, with 11 bases in between. CDR3 in DNA: TGTGCCAGCCGCCGGGACAAGAACACTGAAGCTTTCTTT. Its protein is CASRRDKNTEAFF.

The chain has TRBV9 and TRBJ1-1, with 7 positions matching TRBD1. There are 20 residues in the CDR3. V lost 4 bases, J lost 1 base, and 22 bases stayed unmatched. In germline, CDR1 is SGDLS, CDR2 YYNGEE. CDR3 bases: TGTGCCAGCAGCCTAGGGGGCAGTGACGCGGTCAAAGGGCCGAACACTGAAGCTTTCTTT. This codes for CASSLGGSDAVKGPNTEAFF.

The sample holds one count of this clone. This CDR3 is CASSASEVQETQYF. The CDR3, as DNA: TGTGCCAGCAGTGCCTCTGAGGTACAAGAGACCCAGTACTTC. The chain combines TRBV2 with TRBJ2-5; D remains ambiguous. CDR3 length equals 14 residues. V lost 4 bases and J lost 2, with 11 bases in between. Germline CDR1 is SNHLY and CDR2 is FYNNEI.

The V and J genes are TRBV5-6 and TRBJ1-1, with D perhaps matching TRBD1 (6 bases). Trimming removed 0 bases at V and 7 bases at J, with 10 bases between. The CDR3 runs to 13 residues. CDR1 and CDR2 from the germline V gene are SGHDT and YYEEEE. CDR3 nucleotide sequence: TGTGCCAGCAGCTTGGGGGGGGCCGGTGAAGCTTTCTTT. Residues: CASSLGGAGEAFF. The full variable domain, its missing parts supplied by reference TRBV5-6 and TRBJ1-1, is DAGVTQSPTHLIKTRGQQVTLRCSPKSGHDTVSWYQQALGQGPQFIFQYYEEEERQRGNFPDRFSGHQFPNYSSELNVNALLLGDSALYLCASSLGGAGEAFFGQGTRLTVV.

The V gene is TRBV15, the J gene TRBJ2-7, with 7 nucleotides matching TRBD1. CDR3 size: 18 residues. The germline V gene has CDR1 LNHNV and CDR2 YYDKDF (reference sequence). J lost 3 bases, V lost 0 bases, and 14 bases had no gene match. The CDR3: CATSRDPEHRGRVYEQYF. Written as DNA, the CDR3 is TGTGCCACCAGCAGAGATCCGGAACACAGGGGACGGGTCTACGAGCAGTACTTC.

V and J are TRBV7-2 and TRBJ2-4, with a tentative D call TRBD1 (5 bases). Looked up from germline, CDR1 is SGHTA and CDR2 is FQGNSA. CDR3 size: 12 residues. Trimming took off 1 base at V and 8 bases at J, with 6 bases between the two ends. DNA of the CDR3: TGTGCCAGCAGCTTAGTAGGGGACATTCAGTACTTC. Protein sequence: CASSLVGDIQYF.

V and J are TRBV2 and TRBJ1-5; D unclear. Per the germline V gene, CDR1 is SNHLY and CDR2 is FYNNEI. Trimming stripped 7 bases from V and 4 bases from J, with 20 bases between. The CDR3 consists of 16 residues. For the CDR3, the DNA is TGTGCCAGCACTTCGGAGCGTCCCGCGGGGAATCAGCCCCAGCATTTT. Protein product: CASTSERPAGNQPQHF.

This rearrangement joins TRBV7-9 to TRBJ2-7; D is unresolved. Germline assignment: CDR1 SEHNR and CDR2 FQNEAQ (reference sequence). The V gene lost 5 bases and the J gene lost 3 bases, with 8 bases spanning the gap. The CDR3 length is 12 residues. The CDR3 reads CASSHDRYEQYF. CDR3 DNA sequence: TGTGCCAGCAGCCACGACCGCTACGAGCAGTACTTC.

V gene TRBV6-5 combines with J gene TRBJ1-4, with D possibly TRBD1 on 5 matching bases. V dropped 10 bases and J dropped 13 bases, with 22 bases sitting between them. Germline V gene lookup returns CDR1 MNHEY and CDR2 SVGAGI. The CDR3 consists of 13 residues. CDR3 bases: TGTGCCACCAAGAGGACCCGGACCGGGGGACTGTTTTTT. Translation gives CATKRTRTGGLFF.

The chain links TRBV7-2 to TRBJ2-7; D perhaps matches TRBD2 (6 bases). CDR3 length equals 16 residues. Looked up from germline, CDR1 is SGHTA and CDR2 is FQGNSA. V lost 1 base, J lost 5 bases, and 18 bases lay in between. CDR3 sequence (DNA): TGTGCCAGCAGCTTAGATACTGCCCGGGGGTTCGACGAGCAGTACTTC. Translated, it gives CASSLDTARGFDEQYF.

The gene calls are TRBV6-5 and TRBJ1-2; no reliable D call. The germline gives CDR1 MNHEY, CDR2 SVGAGI. The V and J ends lost 6 bases and 0 bases respectively, with 8 bases between them. The CDR3 is 13 amino acids. The CDR3 bases are TGTGCCAGCAGCAAAAGGCCTAACTATGGCTACACCTTC. Its translation: CASSKRPNYGYTF.

This clone was detected only once. The chain's CDR3 is CASSLQGSGTYEQYF. For the CDR3, the DNA is TGTGCCAGCAGCTTACAGGGGTCAGGCACCTACGAGCAGTACTTC. The V and J genes are TRBV7-9 and TRBJ2-7; TRBD1 might be the D (6 bases). Trimming stripped 2 bases from V and 2 bases from J, with 13 bases between. CDR1 is SEHNR and CDR2 is FQNEAQ in the germline V gene (reference sequence). There are 15 residues in the CDR3. Filled out from reference TRBV7-9 and TRBJ2-7, the complete variable domain reads DTGVSQNPRHKITKRGQNVTFRCDPISEHNRLYWYRQTLGQGPEFLTYFQNEAQLEKSRLLSDRFSAERPKGSFSTLEIQRTEQGDSAMYLCASSLQGSGTYEQYFGPGTRLTVT.

This chain uses TRBV5-6 with TRBJ2-7, with D tentatively TRBD1 (6 bases). Germline values: CDR1 SGHDT, CDR2 YYEEEE. The CDR3 has 13 residues. Between the trimmed V and J ends, which lost 0 bases and 6 bases, there was a span of 10 bases. CDR3 nucleotide sequence: TGTGCCAGCAGCTTGGGAGCAGGGGTCGAGCAGTACTTC. Its translation is CASSLGAGVEQYF. The full variable domain, completed using reference TRBV5-6 and TRBJ2-7, is DAGVTQSPTHLIKTRGQQVTLRCSPKSGHDTVSWYQQALGQGPQFIFQYYEEEERQRGNFPDRFSGHQFPNYSSELNVNALLLGDSALYLCASSLGAGVEQYFGPGTRLTVT.